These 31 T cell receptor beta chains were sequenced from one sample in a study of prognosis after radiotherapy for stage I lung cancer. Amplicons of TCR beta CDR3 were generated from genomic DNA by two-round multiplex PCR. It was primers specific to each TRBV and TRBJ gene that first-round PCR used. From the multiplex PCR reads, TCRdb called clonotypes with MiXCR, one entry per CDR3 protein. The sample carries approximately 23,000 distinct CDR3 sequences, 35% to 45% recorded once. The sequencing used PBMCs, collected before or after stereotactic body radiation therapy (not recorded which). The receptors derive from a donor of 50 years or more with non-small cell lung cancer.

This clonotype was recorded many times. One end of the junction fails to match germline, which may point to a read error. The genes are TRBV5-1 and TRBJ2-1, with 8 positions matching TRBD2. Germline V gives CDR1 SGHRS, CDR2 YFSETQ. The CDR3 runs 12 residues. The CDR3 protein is CASSLLAGPFRF. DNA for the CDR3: TGCGCCAGCAGCTTGTTAGCGGGACCTTTTCGGTTC.

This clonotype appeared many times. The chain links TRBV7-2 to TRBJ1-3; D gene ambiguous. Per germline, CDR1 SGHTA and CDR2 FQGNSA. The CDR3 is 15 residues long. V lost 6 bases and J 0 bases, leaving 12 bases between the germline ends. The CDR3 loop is CASSTGPSSGNTIYF. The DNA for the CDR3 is TGTGCCAGCAGTACGGGCCCCTCCTCTGGAAACACCATATATTTT.

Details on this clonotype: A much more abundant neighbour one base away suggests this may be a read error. The CDR3, as DNA: TGTGCCAGCACTCGACTAGCGGGAGCAAGGGGAGATACCCAGTACTTC. This translates into CASTRLAGARGDTQYF. The V call is TRBV6-2 or TRBV6-3, the J call TRBJ2-5, with 12 nucleotides matching TRBD2. The CDR3 consists of 16 residues. After removal of 7 bases from V and 8 bases from J, the junction contained 14 bases not matched to a gene. Germline V gene data show CDR1 as MNHEY and CDR2 as SVGEGT.

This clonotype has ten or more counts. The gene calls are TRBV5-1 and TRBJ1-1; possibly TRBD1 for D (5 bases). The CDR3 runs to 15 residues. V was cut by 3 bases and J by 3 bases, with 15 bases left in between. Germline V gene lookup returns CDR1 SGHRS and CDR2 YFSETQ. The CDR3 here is CASSSTATRDTEAFF. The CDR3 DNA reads TGCGCCAGCAGCTCGACAGCCACGAGGGACACTGAAGCTTTCTTT.

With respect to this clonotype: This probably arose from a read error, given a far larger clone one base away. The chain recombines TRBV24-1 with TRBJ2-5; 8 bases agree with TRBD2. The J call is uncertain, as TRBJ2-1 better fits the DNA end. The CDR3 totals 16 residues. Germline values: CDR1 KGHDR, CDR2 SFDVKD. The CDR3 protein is CATSGWREDAYDEQFF. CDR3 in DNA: TGTGCCACCAGTGGGTGGCGGGAGGATGCTTACGATGAGCAGTTCTTC.

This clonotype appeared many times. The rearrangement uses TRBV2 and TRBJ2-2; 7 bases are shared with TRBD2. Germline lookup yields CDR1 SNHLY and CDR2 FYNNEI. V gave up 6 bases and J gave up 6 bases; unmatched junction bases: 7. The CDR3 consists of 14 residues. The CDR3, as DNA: TGTGCCAGCAGCGGGGACTACGGCGCCGGGGAGCTGTTTTTT. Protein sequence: CASSGDYGAGELFF. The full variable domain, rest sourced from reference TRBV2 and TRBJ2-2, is EPEVTQTPSHQVTQMGQEVILRCVPISNHLYFYWYRQILGQKVEFLVSFYNNEISEKSEIFDDQFSVERPDGSNFTLKIRSTKLEDSAMYFCASSGDYGAGELFFGEGSRLTVL.

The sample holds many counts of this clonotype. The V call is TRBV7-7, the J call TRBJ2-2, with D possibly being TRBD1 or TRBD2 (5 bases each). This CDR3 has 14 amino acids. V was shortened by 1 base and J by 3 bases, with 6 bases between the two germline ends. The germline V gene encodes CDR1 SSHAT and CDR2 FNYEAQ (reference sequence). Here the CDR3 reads CASSLGGDTGELFF. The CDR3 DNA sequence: TGTGCCAGCAGCTTAGGAGGGGACACCGGGGAGCTGTTTTTT.

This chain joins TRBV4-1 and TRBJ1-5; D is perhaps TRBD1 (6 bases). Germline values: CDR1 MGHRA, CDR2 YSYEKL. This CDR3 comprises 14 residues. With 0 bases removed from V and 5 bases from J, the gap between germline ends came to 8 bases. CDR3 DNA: TGCGCCAGCAGCCAAGAGTCAGGGGATCAGCCCCAGCATTTT. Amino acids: CASSQESGDQPQHF.

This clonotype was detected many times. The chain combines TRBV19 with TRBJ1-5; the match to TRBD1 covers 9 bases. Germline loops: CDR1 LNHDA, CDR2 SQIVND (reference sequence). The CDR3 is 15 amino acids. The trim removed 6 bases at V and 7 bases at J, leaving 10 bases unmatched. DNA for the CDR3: TGTGCCAGTAGGGCCGGGGACAGGGATTTGCAGCCCCAGCATTTT. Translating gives CASRAGDRDLQPQHF.

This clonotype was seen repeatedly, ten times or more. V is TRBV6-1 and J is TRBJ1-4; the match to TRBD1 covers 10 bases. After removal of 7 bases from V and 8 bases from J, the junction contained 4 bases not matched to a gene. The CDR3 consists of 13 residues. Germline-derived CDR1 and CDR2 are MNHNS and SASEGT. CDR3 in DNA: TGTGCCAGCAAGACAGGGGGCTCCGAAAAACTGTTTTTT. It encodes CASKTGGSEKLFF.

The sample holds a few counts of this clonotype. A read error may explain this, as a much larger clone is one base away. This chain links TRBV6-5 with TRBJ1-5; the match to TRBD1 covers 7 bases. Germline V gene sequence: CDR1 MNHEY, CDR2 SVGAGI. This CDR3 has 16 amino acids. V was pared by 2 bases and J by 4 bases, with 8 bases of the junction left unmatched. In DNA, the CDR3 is TGTGCCAGCAGTTACGGCCGACCAGGGGGTAATCAGCCCCAGCATTTT. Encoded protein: CASSYGRPGGNQPQHF.

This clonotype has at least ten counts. This CDR3 reads CASSSKGGLSEAFF. The CDR3 DNA reads as TGTGCCAGCAGTTCTAAGGGGGGACTTTCTGAAGCTTTCTTT. The chain is built from TRBV6-5 and TRBJ1-1; maybe TRBD1 (6 bases). This CDR3 region has 14 residues. Trimming pared 4 bases from V and 6 bases from J, leaving 15 bases between. Germline CDR1 reads MNHEY; CDR2 reads SVGAGI.

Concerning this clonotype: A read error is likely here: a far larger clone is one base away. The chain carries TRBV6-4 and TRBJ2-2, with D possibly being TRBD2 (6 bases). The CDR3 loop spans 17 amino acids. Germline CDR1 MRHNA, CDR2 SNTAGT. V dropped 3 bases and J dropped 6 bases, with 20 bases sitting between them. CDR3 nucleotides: TGTGCCAGCAGTGAAGGGTTGGGGGGAACCGGGTCCGGGGAGCTGTTTTTT. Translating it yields CASSEGLGGTGSGELFF.

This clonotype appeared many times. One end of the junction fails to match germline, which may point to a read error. CDR3 sequence reads: CATSDSFNRDRGQETQYF. The CDR3 DNA reads as TGTGCCACCAGCGATTCCTTTAACCGGGACAGGGGTCAAGAGACCCAGTACTTC. The genes are TRBV24-1 and TRBJ2-5, with TRBD1 matching 10 bases. Germline CDR1 KGHDR, CDR2 SFDVKD. The CDR3 sequence is 18 residues long.

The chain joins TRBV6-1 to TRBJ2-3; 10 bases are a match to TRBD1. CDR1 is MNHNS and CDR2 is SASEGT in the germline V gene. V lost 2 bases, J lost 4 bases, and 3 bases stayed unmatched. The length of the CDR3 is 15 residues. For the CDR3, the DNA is TGTGCCAGCAGTGAATCGACAGGGGGCGCAGATACGCAGTATTTT. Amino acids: CASSESTGGADTQYF.

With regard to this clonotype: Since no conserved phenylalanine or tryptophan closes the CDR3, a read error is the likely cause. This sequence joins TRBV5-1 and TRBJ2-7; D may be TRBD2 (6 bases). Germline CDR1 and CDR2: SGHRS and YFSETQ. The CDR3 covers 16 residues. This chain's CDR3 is CAISLEGSGRSYEQYS. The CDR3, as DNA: TGCGCCATCAGCTTGGAGGGCTCGGGCCGCTCCTACGAGCAGTACTCC.

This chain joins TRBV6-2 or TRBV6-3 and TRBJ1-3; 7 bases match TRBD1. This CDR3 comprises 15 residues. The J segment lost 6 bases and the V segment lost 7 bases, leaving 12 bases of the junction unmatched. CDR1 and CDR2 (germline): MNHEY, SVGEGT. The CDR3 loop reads CASTSRGQPINTIYF. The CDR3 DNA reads TGTGCCAGCACCTCGAGGGGACAGCCCATAAACACCATATATTTT.

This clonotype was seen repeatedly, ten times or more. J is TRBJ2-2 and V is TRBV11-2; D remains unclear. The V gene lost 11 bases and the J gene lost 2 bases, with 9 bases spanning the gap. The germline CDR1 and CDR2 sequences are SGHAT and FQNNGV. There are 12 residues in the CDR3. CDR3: CAHSDNTGELFF. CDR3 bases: TGTGCCCACAGCGATAACACCGGGGAGCTGTTTTTT.

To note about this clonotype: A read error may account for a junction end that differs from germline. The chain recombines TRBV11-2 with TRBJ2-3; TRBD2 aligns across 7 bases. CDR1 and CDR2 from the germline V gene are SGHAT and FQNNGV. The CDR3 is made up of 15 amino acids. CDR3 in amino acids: CSSSPIGGSSYTQYF. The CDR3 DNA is TGTTCCAGCAGCCCTATCGGCGGGAGCTCATATACGCAGTATTTT. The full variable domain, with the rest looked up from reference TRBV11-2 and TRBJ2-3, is EAGVAQSPRYKIIEKRQSVAFWCNPISGHATLYWYQQILGQGPKLLIQFQNNGVVDDSQLPKDRFSAERLKGVDSTLKIQPAKLEDSAVYLCSSSPIGGSSYTQYFGPGTRLTVL.

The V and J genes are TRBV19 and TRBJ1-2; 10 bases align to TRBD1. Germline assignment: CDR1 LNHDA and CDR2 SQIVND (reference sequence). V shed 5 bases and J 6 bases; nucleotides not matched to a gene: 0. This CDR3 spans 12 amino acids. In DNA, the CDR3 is TGTGCCAGTAGTGACAGGGGGCATGGCTACACCTTC. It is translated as CASSDRGHGYTF. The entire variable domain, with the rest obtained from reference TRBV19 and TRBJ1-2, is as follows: DGGITQSPKYLFRKEGQNVTLSCEQNLNHDAMYWYRQDPGQGLRLIYYSQIVNDFQKGDIAEGYSVSREKKESFPLTVTSAQKNPTAFYLCASSDRGHGYTFGSGTRLTVV.

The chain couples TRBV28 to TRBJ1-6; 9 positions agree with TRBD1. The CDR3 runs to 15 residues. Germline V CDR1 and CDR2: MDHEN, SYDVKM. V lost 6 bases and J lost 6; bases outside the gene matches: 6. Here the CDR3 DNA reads TGTGCCAGCAGCCCCGGGACAGGGATTAATTCACCCCTCCACTTT. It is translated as CASSPGTGINSPLHF.

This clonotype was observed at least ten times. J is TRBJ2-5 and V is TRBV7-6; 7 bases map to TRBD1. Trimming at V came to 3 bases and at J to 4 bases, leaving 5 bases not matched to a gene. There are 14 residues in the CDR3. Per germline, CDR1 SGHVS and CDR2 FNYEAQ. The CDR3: CASSLTGMRETQYF. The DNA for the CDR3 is TGTGCCAGCAGCTTGACAGGGATGAGAGAGACCCAGTACTTC.

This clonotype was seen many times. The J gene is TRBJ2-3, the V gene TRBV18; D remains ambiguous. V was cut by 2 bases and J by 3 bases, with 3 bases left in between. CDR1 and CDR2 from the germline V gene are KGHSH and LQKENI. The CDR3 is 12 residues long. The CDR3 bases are TGTGCCAGCTCACCAAGGACAGATACGCAGTATTTT. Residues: CASSPRTDTQYF. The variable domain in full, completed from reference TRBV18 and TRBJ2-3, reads NAGVMQNPRHLVRRRGQEARLRCSPMKGHSHVYWYRQLPEEGLKFMVYLQKENIIDESGMPKERFSAEFPKEGPSILRIQQVVRGDSAAYFCASSPRTDTQYFGPGTRLTVL.

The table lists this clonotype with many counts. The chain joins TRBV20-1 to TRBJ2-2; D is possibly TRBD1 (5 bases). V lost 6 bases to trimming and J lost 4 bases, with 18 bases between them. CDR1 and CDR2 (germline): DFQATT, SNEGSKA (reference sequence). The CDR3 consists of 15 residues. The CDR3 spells CSAAPRTRLTGELFF. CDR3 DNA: TGCAGTGCCGCCCCAAGGACAAGGCTCACCGGGGAGCTGTTTTTT.

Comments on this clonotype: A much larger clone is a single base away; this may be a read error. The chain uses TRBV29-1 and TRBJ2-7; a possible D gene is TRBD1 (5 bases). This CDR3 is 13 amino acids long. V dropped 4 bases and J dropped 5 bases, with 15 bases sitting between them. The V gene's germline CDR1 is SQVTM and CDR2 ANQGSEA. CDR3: CSVVLTVYDEQYF. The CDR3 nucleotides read TGCAGCGTTGTCCTGACAGTGTACGACGAGCAGTACTTC.

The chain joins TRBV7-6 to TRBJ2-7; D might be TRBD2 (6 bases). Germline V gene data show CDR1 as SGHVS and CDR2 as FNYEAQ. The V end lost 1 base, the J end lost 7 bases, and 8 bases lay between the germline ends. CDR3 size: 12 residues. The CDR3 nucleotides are TGTGCCAGCAGCTTAGGCAGCGGGGAGCAGTACTTC. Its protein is CASSLGSGEQYF.

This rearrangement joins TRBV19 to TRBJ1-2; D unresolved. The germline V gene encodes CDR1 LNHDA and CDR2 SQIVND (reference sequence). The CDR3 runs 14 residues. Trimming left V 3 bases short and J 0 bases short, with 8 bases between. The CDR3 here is CASSISAANYGYTF. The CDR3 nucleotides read TGTGCCAGTAGTATTTCCGCTGCTAACTATGGCTACACCTTC.

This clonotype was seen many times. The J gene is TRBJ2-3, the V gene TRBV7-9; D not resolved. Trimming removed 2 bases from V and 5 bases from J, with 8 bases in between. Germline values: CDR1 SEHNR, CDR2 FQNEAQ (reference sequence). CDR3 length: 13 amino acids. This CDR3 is CASSLSLKDTQYF. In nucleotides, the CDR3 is TGTGCCAGCAGCTTAAGTCTAAAAGATACGCAGTATTTT.

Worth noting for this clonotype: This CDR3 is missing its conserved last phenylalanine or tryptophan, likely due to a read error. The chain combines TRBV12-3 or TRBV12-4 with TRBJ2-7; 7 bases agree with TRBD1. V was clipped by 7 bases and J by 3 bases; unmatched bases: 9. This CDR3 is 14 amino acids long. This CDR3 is CASTPGTEDYEQYL. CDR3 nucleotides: TGTGCCAGCACCCCCGGGACAGAGGACTACGAGCAGTACCTC.

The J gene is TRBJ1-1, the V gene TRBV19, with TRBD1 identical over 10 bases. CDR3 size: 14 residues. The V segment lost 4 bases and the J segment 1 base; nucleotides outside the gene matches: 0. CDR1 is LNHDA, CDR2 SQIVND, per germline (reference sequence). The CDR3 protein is CASSRQGANTEAFF. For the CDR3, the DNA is TGTGCCAGTAGTAGACAGGGGGCGAACACTGAAGCTTTCTTT.

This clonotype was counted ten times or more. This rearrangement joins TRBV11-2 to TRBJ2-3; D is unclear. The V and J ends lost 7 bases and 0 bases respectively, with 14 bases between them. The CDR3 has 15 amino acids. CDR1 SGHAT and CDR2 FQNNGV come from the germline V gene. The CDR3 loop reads CASTKLRSSTDTQYF. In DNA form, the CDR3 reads TGTGCCAGCACTAAACTAAGGTCTAGCACAGATACGCAGTATTTT.